This T cell receptor beta chain is drawn from a study of T cells in Graves' hyperthyroidism and ophthalmopathy. General study points: The model predicted ophthalmopathy a median approximately 6 months before onset. Most clonotypes expanded in thyroid above 0.001 were likewise present in blood.

Amplified regions were TCR beta CDR3 sequences from RNA transcripts. RT-PCR in the first round (using the HTBI primer set) targeted the TCR CDR3. TCRdb re-called the multiplex PCR reads with MiXCR, one entry per CDR3 protein. The sample records approximately 640,000 distinct CDR3 sequences, approximately 42% being singletons. Trimming shortened V by 1 base and J by 11 bases, and 9 bases separated the two germline ends. This CDR3 is 12 amino acids long. Germline V gene data show CDR1 as LGHDT and CDR2 as YNNKEL (reference sequence). Lactation, pregnancy, other autoimmune disease or uncontrolled infection led to exclusion of patients. Clinical symptoms, serum thyroxine, TRAb, thyroid ultrasound and orbital computed tomography informed diagnoses. This clonotype showed up just a few times. The antigen is unknown.

The genes are TRBV3-1 and TRBJ1-3, with D uncertain. This receptor was taken from an adult man with Graves' disease, either hyperthyroidism or ophthalmopathy (not recorded which). The sample consisted of peripheral blood or thyroid tissue (not recorded which). Here the CDR3 DNA reads TGTGCCAGCAGCCAAGTCACGGGTGCCATATATTTT. This codes for CASSQVTGAIYF.